This is a list of T cell receptor beta chains from one sample in a study of beta chain features in type 1 diabetes. TCRdb's table, derived via immunoSEQ multiplex PCR, lists solely in-frame clones and lacks some. The sample carries approximately 240,000 clones, roughly 16% recorded once. The sequencing input was naive CD4+ T cells from blood. The receptors shown here come from a man between 25 and 39 years old with type 1 diabetes. Each CDR3 is given with its conserved first and last residue. A D gene is named only where the DNA matches it firmly. Expanded clones get a size class; other rows say once, few or many, or leave the size out.

.	.	TRBV28	TRBJ2-1	CASSLVYNEQFF	TGTGCCAGCAGTTTAGTTTACAATGAGCAGTTCTTC
.	.	TRBV21-1	TRBJ2-7	CASSTGTTYEQYF	TGTGCCAGCAGCACCGGGACAACCTACGAGCAGTACTTC
.	.	TRBV30	TRBJ2-1	CAWSPRLNEQFF	TGTGCCTGGAGTCCCCGTCTCAATGAGCAGTTCTTC
TRBD2	few	TRBV5-1	TRBJ2-5	CASSPALAGGQETQYF	TGCGCCAGCAGCCCGGCGCTAGCGGGGGGTCAAGAGACCCAGTACTTC
TRBD1	few	TRBV10-3	TRBJ2-5	CAIRPTIGQGVQETQYF	TGTGCCATCAGGCCAACAATCGGACAGGGGGTCCAAGAGACCCAGTACTTC
.	.	TRBV4-3	TRBJ2-1	CASSQERQFYNEQFF	TGCGCCAGCAGCCAAGAAAGACAGTTTTACAATGAGCAGTTCTTC
TRBD2	few	TRBV9	TRBJ2-3	CASSRLAGSTDTQYF	TGTGCCAGCAGCAGACTAGCGGGAAGCACAGATACGCAGTATTTT
TRBD1	.	TRBV30	TRBJ1-2	CAWSSGTGASGYTF	TGTGCCTGGAGCTCCGGGACAGGGGCCTCTGGCTACACCTTC
.	few	TRBV5-1	TRBJ2-5	CASSLSPGIQETQYF	TGCGCCAGCAGCTTGTCCCCAGGTATACAAGAGACCCAGTACTTC
.	.	TRBV19	TRBJ2-1	CASSISGFGQYNEQFF	TGTGCCAGTAGTATATCCGGCTTCGGCCAGTACAATGAGCAGTTCTTC
.	.	TRBV30	TRBJ1-6	CAWSQGLSPQNSPLHF	TGTGCCTGGAGTCAGGGTTTGTCTCCACAAAATTCACCCCTCCACTTT
.	.	TRBV2	TRBJ2-7	CASSESSYEQYF	TGTGCCAGCAGTGAGAGCTCCTACGAGCAGTACTTC
.	.	TRBV5-6	TRBJ2-3	CASSLLAGDTQYF	TGTGCCAGCAGCTTGTTGGCTGGAGATACGCAGTATTTT
.	.	TRBV28	TRBJ2-5	CASGPFQETQYF	TGTGCCAGCGGTCCTTTCCAAGAGACCCAGTACTTC
TRBD1	.	TRBV30	TRBJ1-1	CAWNRGIINTEAFF	TGTGCCTGGAACAGGGGGATAATTAACACTGAAGCTTTCTTT
.	few	TRBV30	TRBJ2-1	CAWSALGQGSYNEQFF	TGTGCCTGGAGTGCACTCGGGCAGGGATCCTACAATGAGCAGTTCTTC
.	few	TRBV29-1	TRBJ2-3	CSVLQATDTQYF	TGCAGCGTTCTGCAGGCTACAGATACGCAGTATTTT
.	few	TRBV18	TRBJ1-3	CASSAEYRIPGNTIYF	TGTGCCAGCTCTGCCGAATACAGAATCCCTGGAAACACCATATATTTT
.	few	TRBV29-1	TRBJ2-7	CSVATGYSYEQYF	TGCAGCGTTGCAACCGGGTACTCCTACGAGCAGTACTTC
.	few	TRBV29-1	TRBJ2-7	CSVGHIRSEQYF	TGCAGCGTTGGACATATTAGATCCGAGCAGTACTTC
TRBD1	.	TRBV7-8	TRBJ2-1	CASSFYRGLEQFF	TGTGCCAGCAGCTTTTACAGGGGGTTGGAGCAGTTCTTC
.	.	TRBV7-9	TRBJ1-5	CASSFEGNQPQHF	TGTGCCAGCAGCTTCGAGGGAAATCAGCCCCAGCATTTT
.	.	TRBV15	TRBJ2-7	CATSREGGRLSYEQYF	TGTGCCACCAGCAGAGAAGGGGGACGGTTATCCTACGAGCAGTACTTC
.	.	TRBV7-2	TRBJ2-1	CASSFTSSSYNEQFF	TGTGCCAGCAGCTTCACTAGCAGCTCCTACAATGAGCAGTTCTTC
TRBD1	.	TRBV7-8	TRBJ1-1	CASSLAIVTGDTEAFF	TGTGCCAGCAGCTTAGCGATTGTGACAGGGGATACTGAAGCTTTCTTT
.	.	TRBV7-9	TRBJ2-7	CASSQGGREQYF	TGTGCCAGCAGCCAAGGAGGGCGCGAGCAGTACTTC
TRBD1	.	TRBV7-9	TRBJ2-5	CASSSRDRGGETQYF	TGTGCCAGCAGCTCAAGGGACAGGGGAGGAGAGACCCAGTACTTC
.	.	TRBV7-2	TRBJ2-5	CASSQGALETQYF	TGTGCCAGCAGCCAAGGCGCATTGGAGACCCAGTACTTC
TRBD1	few	TRBV7-2	TRBJ2-4	CASSHDRDRVNIQYF	TGTGCCAGCAGCCACGACCGGGACAGGGTAAACATTCAGTACTTC
TRBD2	few	TRBV29-1	TRBJ2-1	CSVSSGRDQFF	TGCAGCGTTTCCAGCGGGAGGGATCAGTTCTTC
.	.	TRBV7-2	TRBJ2-3	CASSLDATRSTDTQYF	TGTGCCAGCAGCTTAGACGCGACTAGGTCGACAGATACGCAGTATTTT
.	.	TRBV10-3	TRBJ2-3	CATGFGGSTGTDTQYF	TGTGCCACCGGCTTCGGGGGCAGCACCGGGACAGATACGCAGTATTTT
TRBD1	few	TRBV29-1	TRBJ2-5	CSVDEGASGETQYF	TGCAGCGTTGACGAGGGGGCATCGGGGGAGACCCAGTACTTC